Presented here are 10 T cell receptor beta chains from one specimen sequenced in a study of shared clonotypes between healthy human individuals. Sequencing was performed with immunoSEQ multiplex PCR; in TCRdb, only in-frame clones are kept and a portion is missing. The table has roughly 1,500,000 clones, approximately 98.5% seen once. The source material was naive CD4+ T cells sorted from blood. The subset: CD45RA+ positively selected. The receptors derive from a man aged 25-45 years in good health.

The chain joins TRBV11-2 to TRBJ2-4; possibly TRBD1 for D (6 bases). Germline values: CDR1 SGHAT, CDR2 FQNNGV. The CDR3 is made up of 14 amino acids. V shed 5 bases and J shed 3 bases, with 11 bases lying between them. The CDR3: CASSPLRGKNIQYF. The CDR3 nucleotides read TGTGCCAGCAGCCCCCTCAGGGGCAAAAACATTCAGTACTTC.

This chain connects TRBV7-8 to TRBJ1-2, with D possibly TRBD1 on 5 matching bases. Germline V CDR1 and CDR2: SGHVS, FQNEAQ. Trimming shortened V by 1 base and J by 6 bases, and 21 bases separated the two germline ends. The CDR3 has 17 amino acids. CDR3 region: CASSLVVQGGLVHGYTF. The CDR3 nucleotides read TGTGCCAGCAGCTTAGTTGTTCAGGGAGGGTTAGTTCATGGCTACACCTTC.

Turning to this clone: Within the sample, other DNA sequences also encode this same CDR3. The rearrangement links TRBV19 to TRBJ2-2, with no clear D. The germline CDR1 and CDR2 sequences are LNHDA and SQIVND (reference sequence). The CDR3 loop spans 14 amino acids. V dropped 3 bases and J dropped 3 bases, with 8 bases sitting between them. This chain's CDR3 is CASSISAHTGELFF. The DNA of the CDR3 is TGTGCCAGTAGTATCAGCGCGCACACCGGGGAGCTGTTTTTT.

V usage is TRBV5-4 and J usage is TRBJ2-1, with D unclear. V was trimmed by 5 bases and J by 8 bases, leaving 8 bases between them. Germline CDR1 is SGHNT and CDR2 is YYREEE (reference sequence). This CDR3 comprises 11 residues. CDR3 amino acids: CASSDLYEQFF. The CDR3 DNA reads TGTGCCAGCAGTGATCTCTATGAGCAGTTCTTC.

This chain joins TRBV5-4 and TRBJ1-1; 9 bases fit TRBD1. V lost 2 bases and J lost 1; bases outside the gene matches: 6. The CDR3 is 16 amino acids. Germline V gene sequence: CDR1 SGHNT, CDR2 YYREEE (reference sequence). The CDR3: CASSFGGTGSNTEAFF. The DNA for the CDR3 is TGTGCCAGCAGCTTCGGGGGGACAGGGTCGAACACTGAAGCTTTCTTT. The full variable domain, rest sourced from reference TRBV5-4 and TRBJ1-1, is ETGVTQSPTHLIKTRGQQVTLRCSSQSGHNTVSWYQQALGQGPQFIFQYYREEENGRGNFPPRFSGLQFPNYSSELNVNALELDDSALYLCASSFGGTGSNTEAFFGQGTRLTVV.

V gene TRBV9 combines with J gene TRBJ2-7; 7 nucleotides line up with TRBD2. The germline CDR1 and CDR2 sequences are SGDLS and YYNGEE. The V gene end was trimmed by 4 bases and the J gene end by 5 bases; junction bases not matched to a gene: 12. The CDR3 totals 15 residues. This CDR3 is CASSPGPGGLDEQYF. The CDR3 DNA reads TGTGCCAGCAGCCCCGGTCCGGGGGGTCTTGACGAGCAGTACTTC.

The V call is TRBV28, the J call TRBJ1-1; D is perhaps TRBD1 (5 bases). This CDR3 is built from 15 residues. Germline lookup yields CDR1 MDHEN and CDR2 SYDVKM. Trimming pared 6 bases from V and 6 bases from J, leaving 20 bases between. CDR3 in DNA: TGTGCCAGCAGCTCTCCCGAGGGGCGACGGGCTGAAGCTTTCTTT. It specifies CASSSPEGRRAEAFF.

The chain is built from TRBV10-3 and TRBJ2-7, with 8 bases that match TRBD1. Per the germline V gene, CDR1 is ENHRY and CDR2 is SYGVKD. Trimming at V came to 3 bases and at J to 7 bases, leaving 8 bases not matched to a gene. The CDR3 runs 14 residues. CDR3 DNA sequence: TGTGCCATCAGTGACGGACAGGGACTCGGAGAGCAGTACTTC. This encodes CAISDGQGLGEQYF.

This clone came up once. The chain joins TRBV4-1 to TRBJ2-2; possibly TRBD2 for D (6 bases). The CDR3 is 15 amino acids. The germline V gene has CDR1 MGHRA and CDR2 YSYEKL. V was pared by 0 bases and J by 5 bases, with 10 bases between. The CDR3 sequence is CASSQDGSPTGELFF. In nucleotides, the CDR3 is TGCGCCAGCAGCCAAGACGGGAGTCCGACCGGGGAGCTGTTTTTT.

CDR3 in DNA: TGCAGCGGAGGACAGCTATACACAGATACGCAGTATTTT. Its translation is CSGGQLYTDTQYF. The chain is built from TRBV29-1 and TRBJ2-3; maybe TRBD1 (6 bases). The CDR3 totals 13 residues. CDR1 is SQVTM and CDR2 is ANQGSEA in the germline V gene. The ends were cut back, 7 bases at V and 2 bases at J, with 13 bases in the middle.